What follows describes a single T cell receptor (beta chain). Its antigen is currently unknown. The sample is drawn from a study of cytomegalovirus exposure and HLA in healthy donors. Looking at the study overall: Unique TCRs from HLA-typed donors, 70 million to 100 million of them, were held in an early data release.

Trimming removed 2 bases from V and 5 bases from J; junction bases left unmatched: 6. The CDR3 extends over 15 amino acids. Germline CDR1 PRHDT, CDR2 FYEKMQ (reference sequence). General study findings and limits: DRB1 had the most TCR associations and HLA-C the fewest, a later analysis found, with rates varying by HLA locus. For presence/absence analyses, sequencing depth was assumed to be roughly uniform across donors. A list of approximately 150 TCR beta chains associated with cytomegalovirus was given.

The PCR had 60 Vbeta and 13 Jbeta primers. Sequencing was performed with immunoSEQ multiplex PCR; in TCRdb, only in-frame clones are kept and a portion is missing. The sample lists some 120,000 clones, around a tenth occurring once. V usage is TRBV13 and J usage is TRBJ2-4; 7 nucleotides line up with TRBD1. Sample: PBMCs. The sequence derives from a man in his thirties or forties in good health and CMV-seronegative. DNA of the CDR3: TGTGCCAGCAGCTTAAAAACAGGGGCTCAAAACATTCAGTACTTC. Its protein product is CASSLKTGAQNIQYF. The entire variable domain, with the rest obtained from reference TRBV13 and TRBJ2-4, is as follows: AAGVIQSPRHLIKEKRETATLKCYPIPRHDTVYWYQQGPGQDPQFLISFYEKMQSDKGSIPDRFSAQQFSDYHSELNMSSLELGDSALYFCASSLKTGAQNIQYFGAGTRLSVL.